This T cell receptor (beta chain) was sequenced in a study of beta chain features in type 1 diabetes. The CDR3 is 14 residues long. In germline, CDR1 is SEHNR, CDR2 FQNEAQ (reference sequence). The germline V and J ends were trimmed by 2 bases and 1 base, with 8 bases remaining between them. The study reverse transcribed the entire isolated RNA, so it sequenced expressed TCRB transcripts. Clones were sequenced by immunoSEQ multiplex PCR, and TCRdb holds only the in-frame ones, with some missing. The sample has under 400,000 clones, about 20% seen once; the top ten hold approximately 0.041%. This clone was seen more than once but under ten times.

This TCR derives from a woman under 30 in good health. Sequencing was performed on naive CD4+ T cells from blood. This chain uses TRBV7-9 with TRBJ1-1; a possible D gene is TRBD1 (6 bases). The CDR3 here is CASSLLQGNTEAFF. DNA of the CDR3: TGTGCCAGCAGCTTACTACAGGGGAACACTGAAGCTTTCTTT.